Below, one T cell receptor beta chain is given with its context. Its antigen is as yet unknown. This record belongs to a study of molecular identifiers for immune sequencing clone quantification. Study as a whole: Four portions were sequenced after RNA from roughly 18,000 or 92,000 naive CD8 cells was split five ways in replicates. Whole-study results and caveats: Clonotypes topping 20 RNA copies carried over 99% of effector molecules but under 1% of naive ones.

RNA fractions of 10%, 30% or 50% and about 19,000 to 1,000,000 sorted cells were the source of naive CD8 libraries. Previously described methods and listed TCR primers produced bulk TCR libraries. A single record per CDR3 protein comes from TCRdb applying MiXCR to the PCR reads. The sample lists about 510,000 distinct CDR3 sequences; roughly a fifth were seen once. The sequenced sample consisted of naive CD8+ T cells from blood, with Jurkat cell RNA spiked in. The sample's subset: FACS-sorted CD8+CD4-CCR7+CD45RA+ naive T cells. This sequence originates from a human donor in good health. Some libraries in this study had Jurkat cell RNA spiked in.

In nucleotides, the CDR3 is TGTGCCAGCAGTGACTCGAAAGGGGCGGCCACAGATACGCAGTATTTT. Translating it yields CASSDSKGAATDTQYF. V gene TRBV6-4 combines with J gene TRBJ2-3, with D possibly TRBD1 on 5 matching bases. V lost 0 bases and J 2 bases, leaving 12 bases between the germline ends. Looked up from germline, CDR1 is MRHNA and CDR2 is SNTAGT. This CDR3 has 16 residues.